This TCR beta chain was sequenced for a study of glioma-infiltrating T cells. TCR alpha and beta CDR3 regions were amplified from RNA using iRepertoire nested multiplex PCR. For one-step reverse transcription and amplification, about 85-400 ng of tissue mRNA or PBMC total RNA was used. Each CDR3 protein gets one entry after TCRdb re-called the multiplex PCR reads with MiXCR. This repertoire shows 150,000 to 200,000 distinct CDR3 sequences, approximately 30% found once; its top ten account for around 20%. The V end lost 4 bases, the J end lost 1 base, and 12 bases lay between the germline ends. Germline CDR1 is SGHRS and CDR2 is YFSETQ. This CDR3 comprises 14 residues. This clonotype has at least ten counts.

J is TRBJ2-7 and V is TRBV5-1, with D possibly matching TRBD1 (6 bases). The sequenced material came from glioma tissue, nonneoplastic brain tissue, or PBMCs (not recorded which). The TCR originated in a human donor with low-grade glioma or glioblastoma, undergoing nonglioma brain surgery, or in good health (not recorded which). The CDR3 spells CASSLGQRSYEQYF. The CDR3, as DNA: TGCGCCAGCAGCCTAGGACAGAGATCCTACGAGCAGTACTTC.